The rows below give T cell receptor beta chains drawn from one sample of a study of cytomegalovirus exposure and HLA in healthy donors. Here immunoSEQ multiplex PCR was the method, and the copy in TCRdb shows in-frame clones only, minus some. Of 100,000 to 150,000 clones in the sample, 80% are singletons; the top ten hold 7% to 9.5%. Sequenced input: PBMCs. The receptors here all came from a man aged 25-45 years in good health and CMV-seropositive. The CDR3 runs from the conserved cysteine through the conserved F or W.

v_gene	j_gene	CDR3aa
TRBV5-1	TRBJ2-7	CASSGGSYEQYF
TRBV4-1	TRBJ2-7	CASSRTSSGDSYEQYF
TRBV29-1	TRBJ2-1	CSVRQGQGGHEQFF
TRBV11-3	TRBJ1-3	CASSLAEGHTIYF
TRBV5-1	TRBJ1-1	CASSLSGQSNTEAFF
TRBV5-1	TRBJ2-5	CASSLLRIQETQYF
TRBV9	TRBJ2-2	CASSVAPSVQGQGNTGELFF
TRBV25-1	TRBJ2-7	CASSEYSGRPYEQYF
TRBV6-1	TRBJ1-5	CASGSTGHQPQHF
TRBV7-6	TRBJ2-7	CASSLEAGHSYEQYF
TRBV7-2	TRBJ1-1	CASSLGGGGVEAFF
TRBV28	NA	CASSLATLSYEQYF
TRBV28	TRBJ2-7	CASSLGTSGRAEYF
TRBV7-8	TRBJ2-2	CASSLLSANTGELFF
TRBV10-2	TRBJ2-5	CASSEVGRGPETQYF
TRBV30	TRBJ2-7	CAWSAPPGSTLTYEQYF
TRBV7-8	TRBJ2-1	CASSYRQSLSYNEQFF
TRBV11-2	TRBJ2-1	CASSQDRGPHEQFF
TRBV27	TRBJ1-2	CASSPLGGTDKGYTF
TRBV6-1	TRBJ2-7	CASSESSGQGIYEQYF
TRBV10-3	TRBJ1-2	CAISEPQSGQDGYGYTF
TRBV19	TRBJ2-4	CASSTYGGKNIQYF
TRBV11-2	TRBJ1-1	CASSQTQGEITEAFF
TRBV5-1	TRBJ2-3	CASSLGAVTDTQYF
TRBV6-6	TRBJ2-7	CASLKGRYEQYF
TRBV6-1	TRBJ2-7	CASSELSLGQGRAYEQYF
TRBV28	TRBJ1-6	CASSSGWKTYNSPLHF
TRBV2	TRBJ2-1	CASSLGLNNEQFF